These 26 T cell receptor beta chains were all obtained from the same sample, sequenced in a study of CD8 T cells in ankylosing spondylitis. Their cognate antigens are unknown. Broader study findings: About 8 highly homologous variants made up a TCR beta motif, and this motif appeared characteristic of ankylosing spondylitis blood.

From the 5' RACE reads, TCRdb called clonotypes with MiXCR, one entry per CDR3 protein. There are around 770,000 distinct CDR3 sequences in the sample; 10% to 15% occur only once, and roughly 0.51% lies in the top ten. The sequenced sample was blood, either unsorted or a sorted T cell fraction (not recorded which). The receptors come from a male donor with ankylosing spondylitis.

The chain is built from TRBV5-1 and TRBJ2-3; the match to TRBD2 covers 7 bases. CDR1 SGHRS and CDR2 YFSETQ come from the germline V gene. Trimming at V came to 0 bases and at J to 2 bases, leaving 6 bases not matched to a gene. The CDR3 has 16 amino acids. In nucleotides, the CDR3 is TGCGCCAGCAGCTTGGAGGCTAGCGGTCTCACAGATACGCAGTATTTT. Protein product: CASSLEASGLTDTQYF. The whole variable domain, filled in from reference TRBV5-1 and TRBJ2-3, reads KAGVTQTPRYLIKTRGQQVTLSCSPISGHRSVSWYQQTPGQGLQFLFEYFSETQRNKGNFPGRFSGRQFSNSRSEMNVSTLELGDSALYLCASSLEASGLTDTQYFGPGTRLTVL.

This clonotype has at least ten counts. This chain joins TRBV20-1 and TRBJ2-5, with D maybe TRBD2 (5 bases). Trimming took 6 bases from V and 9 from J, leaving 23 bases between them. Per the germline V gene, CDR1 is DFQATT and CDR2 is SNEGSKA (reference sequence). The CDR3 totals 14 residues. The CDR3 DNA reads TGCAGTGCCGGGCTCCGGGGAGTTAACGCGGCCCAGTACTTC. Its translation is CSAGLRGVNAAQYF.

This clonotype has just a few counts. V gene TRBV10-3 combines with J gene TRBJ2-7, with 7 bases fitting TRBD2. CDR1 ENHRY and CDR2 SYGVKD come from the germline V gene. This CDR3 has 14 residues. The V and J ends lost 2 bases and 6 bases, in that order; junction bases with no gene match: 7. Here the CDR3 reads CAISEGGGQGEQYF. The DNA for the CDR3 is TGTGCCATCAGTGAGGGGGGGGGTCAGGGCGAGCAGTACTTC.

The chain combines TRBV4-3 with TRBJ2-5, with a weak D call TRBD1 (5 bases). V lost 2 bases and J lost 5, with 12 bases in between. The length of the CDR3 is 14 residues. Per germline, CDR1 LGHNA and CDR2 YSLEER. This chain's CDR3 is CASSQLPGQETQYF. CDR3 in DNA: TGCGCCAGCAGCCAACTACCAGGGCAGGAGACCCAGTACTTC.

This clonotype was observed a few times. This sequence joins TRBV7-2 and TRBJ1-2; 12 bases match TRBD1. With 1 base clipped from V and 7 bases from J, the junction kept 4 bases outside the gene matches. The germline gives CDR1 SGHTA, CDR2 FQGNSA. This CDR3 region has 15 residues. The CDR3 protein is CASSLGGQGARGYTF. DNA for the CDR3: TGTGCCAGCAGCTTAGGGGGACAGGGGGCGCGTGGCTACACCTTC.

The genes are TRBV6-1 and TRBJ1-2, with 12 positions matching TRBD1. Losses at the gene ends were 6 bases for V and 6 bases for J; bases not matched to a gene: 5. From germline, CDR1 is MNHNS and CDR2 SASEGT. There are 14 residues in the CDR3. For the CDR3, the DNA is TGTGCCAGCAGCTCGGGACAGGGGGCCCATGGCTACACCTTC. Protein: CASSSGQGAHGYTF.

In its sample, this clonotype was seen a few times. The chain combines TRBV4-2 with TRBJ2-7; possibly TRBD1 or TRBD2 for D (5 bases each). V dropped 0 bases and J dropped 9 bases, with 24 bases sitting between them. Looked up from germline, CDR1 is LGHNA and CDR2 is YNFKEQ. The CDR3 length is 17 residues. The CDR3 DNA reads TGTGCCAGCAGCCAAGACAACTTAGGATCGAGGGGTTCGAGGCAGTACTTC. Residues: CASSQDNLGSRGSRQYF.

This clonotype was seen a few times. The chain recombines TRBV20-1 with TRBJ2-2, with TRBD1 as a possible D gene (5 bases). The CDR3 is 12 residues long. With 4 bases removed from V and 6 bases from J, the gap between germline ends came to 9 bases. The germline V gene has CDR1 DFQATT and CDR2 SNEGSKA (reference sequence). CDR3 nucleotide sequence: TGCAGTGCTAAGGGGATAGCCGGGGAGCTGTTTTTT. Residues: CSAKGIAGELFF.

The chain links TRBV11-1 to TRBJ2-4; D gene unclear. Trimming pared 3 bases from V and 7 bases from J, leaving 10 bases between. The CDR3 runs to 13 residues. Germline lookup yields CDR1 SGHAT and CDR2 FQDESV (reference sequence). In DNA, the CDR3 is TGTGCCAGCAGCTTCGCCCCCTTGAACATTCAGTACTTC. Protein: CASSFAPLNIQYF.

The CDR3 reads CASSQGPASPNYGYTF. In DNA, the CDR3 is TGTGCCAGCAGCCAAGGACCGGCATCACCTAACTATGGCTACACCTTC. The chain has TRBV12-3 or TRBV12-4 and TRBJ1-2; D is ambiguous. Trimming took off 6 bases at V and 0 bases at J, with 17 bases between the two ends. The length of the CDR3 is 16 residues.

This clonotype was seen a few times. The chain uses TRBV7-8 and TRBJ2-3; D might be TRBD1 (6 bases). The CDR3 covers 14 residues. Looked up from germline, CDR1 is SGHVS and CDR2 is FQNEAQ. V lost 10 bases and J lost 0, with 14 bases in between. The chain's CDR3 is CATTWGRSTDTQYF. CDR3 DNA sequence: TGTGCCACTACGTGGGGGCGAAGCACAGATACGCAGTATTTT. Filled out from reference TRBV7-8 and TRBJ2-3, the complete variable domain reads GAGVSQSPRYKVAKRGQDVALRCDPISGHVSLFWYQQALGQGPEFLTYFQNEAQLDKSGLPSDRFFAERPEGSVSTLKIQRTQQEDSAVYLCATTWGRSTDTQYFGPGTRLTVL.

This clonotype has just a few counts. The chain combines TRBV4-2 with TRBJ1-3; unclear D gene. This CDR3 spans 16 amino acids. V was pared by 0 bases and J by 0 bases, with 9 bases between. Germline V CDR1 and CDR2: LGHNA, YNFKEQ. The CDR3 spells CASSQDQSGSGNTIYF. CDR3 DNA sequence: TGTGCCAGCAGCCAAGATCAGTCTGGCTCTGGAAACACCATATATTTT.

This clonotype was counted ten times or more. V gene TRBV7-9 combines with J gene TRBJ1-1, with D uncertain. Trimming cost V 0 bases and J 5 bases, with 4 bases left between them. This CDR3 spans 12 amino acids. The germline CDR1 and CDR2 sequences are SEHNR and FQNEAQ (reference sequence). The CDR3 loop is CASSLATTEAFF. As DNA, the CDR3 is TGTGCCAGCAGCTTAGCCACTACTGAAGCTTTCTTT.

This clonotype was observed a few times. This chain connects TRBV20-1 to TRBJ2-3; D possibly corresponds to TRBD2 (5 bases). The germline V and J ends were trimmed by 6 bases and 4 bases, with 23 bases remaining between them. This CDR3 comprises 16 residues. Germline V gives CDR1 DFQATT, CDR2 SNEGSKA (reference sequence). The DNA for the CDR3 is TGCAGTGCCCTCCGTAGAGGGCTAGTATTAGCAGATACGCAGTATTTT. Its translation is CSALRRGLVLADTQYF.

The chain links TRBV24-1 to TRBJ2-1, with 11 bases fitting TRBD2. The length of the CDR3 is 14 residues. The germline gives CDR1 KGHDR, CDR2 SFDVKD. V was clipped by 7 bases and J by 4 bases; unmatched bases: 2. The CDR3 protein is CATRASGRYNEQFF. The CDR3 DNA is TGTGCCACCAGGGCTAGCGGGAGGTACAATGAGCAGTTCTTC.

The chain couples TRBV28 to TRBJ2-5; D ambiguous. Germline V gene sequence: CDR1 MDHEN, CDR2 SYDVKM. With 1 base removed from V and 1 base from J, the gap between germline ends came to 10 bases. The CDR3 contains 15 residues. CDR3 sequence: CASSLLRPVQETQYF. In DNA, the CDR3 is TGTGCCAGCAGTTTATTGAGACCCGTCCAAGAGACCCAGTACTTC.

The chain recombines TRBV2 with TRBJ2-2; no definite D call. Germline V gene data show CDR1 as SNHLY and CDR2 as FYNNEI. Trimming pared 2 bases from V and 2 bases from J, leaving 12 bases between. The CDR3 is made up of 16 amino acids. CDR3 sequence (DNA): TGTGCCAGCAGTGAAAGAGGTGCGGCAAACACCGGGGAGCTGTTTTTT. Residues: CASSERGAANTGELFF.

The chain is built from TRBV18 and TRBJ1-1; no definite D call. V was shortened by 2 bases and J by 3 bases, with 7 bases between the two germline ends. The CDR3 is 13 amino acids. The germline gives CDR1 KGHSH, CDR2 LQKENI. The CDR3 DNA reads TGTGCCAGCTCACCAAGTAGGGACACTGAAGCTTTCTTT. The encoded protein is CASSPSRDTEAFF.

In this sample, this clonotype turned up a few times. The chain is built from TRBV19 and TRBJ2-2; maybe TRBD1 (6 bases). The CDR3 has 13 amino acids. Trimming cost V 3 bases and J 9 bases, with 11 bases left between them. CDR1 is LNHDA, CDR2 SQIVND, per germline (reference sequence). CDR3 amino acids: CASSIKGDRELFF. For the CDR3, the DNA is TGTGCCAGTAGTATTAAGGGGGACAGGGAGCTGTTTTTT. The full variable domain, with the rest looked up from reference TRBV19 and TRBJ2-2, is DGGITQSPKYLFRKEGQNVTLSCEQNLNHDAMYWYRQDPGQGLRLIYYSQIVNDFQKGDIAEGYSVSREKKESFPLTVTSAQKNPTAFYLCASSIKGDRELFFGEGSRLTVL.

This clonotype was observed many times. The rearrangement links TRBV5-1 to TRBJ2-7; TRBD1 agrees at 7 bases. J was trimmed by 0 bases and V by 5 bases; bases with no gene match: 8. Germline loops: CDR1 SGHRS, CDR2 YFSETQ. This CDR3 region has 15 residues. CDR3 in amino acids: CASRFGQASSYEQYF. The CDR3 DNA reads TGCGCCAGCAGATTCGGACAGGCTAGCTCCTACGAGCAGTACTTC.

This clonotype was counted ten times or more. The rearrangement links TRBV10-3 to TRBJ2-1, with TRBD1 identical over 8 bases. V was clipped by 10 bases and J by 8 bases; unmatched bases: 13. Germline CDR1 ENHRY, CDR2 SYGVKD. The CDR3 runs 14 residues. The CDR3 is CATKTGAGYHEQFF. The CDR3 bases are TGTGCCACAAAGACAGGGGCGGGGTATCATGAGCAGTTCTTC.

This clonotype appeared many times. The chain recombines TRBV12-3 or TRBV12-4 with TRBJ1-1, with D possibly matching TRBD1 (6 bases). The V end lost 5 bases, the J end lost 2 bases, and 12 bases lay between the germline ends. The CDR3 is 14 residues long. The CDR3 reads CASSPWTENTEAFF. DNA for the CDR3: TGTGCCAGCAGTCCATGGACAGAAAACACTGAAGCTTTCTTT.

CDR3 DNA: TGTGCTAGTGGTCGGATCGACCTGGACAAGTCGAACTTTACGCAGTATTTT. Amino acid sequence: CASGRIDLDKSNFTQYF. V gene TRBV12-5 combines with J gene TRBJ2-3; tentatively, D is TRBD1 (5 bases). This CDR3 has 17 residues. V lost 5 bases and J 8 bases, leaving 26 bases between the germline ends. Germline assignment: CDR1 LGHNT and CDR2 FRNRAP.

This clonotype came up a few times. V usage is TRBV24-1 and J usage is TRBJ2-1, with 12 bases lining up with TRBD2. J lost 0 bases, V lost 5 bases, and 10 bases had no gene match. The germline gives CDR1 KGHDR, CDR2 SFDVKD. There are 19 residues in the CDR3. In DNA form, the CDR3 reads TGTGCCACCAGTGGGGAGGCTAGCGGGAGGGTTTCCTCCTACAATGAGCAGTTCTTC. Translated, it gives CATSGEASGRVSSYNEQFF.

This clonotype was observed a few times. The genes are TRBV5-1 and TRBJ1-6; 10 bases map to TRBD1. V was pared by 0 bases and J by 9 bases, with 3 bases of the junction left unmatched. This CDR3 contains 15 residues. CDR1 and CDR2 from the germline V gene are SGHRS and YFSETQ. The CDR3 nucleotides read TGCGCCAGCAGCTTGGAGGACAGGGGGAGTTCACCCCTCCACTTT. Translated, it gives CASSLEDRGSSPLHF.

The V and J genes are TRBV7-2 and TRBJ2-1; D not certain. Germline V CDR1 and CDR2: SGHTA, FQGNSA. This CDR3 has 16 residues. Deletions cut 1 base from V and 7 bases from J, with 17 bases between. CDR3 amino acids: CASSLGLRVVGNEQFF. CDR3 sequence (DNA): TGTGCCAGCAGCTTAGGTTTACGGGTGGTTGGGAATGAGCAGTTCTTC.